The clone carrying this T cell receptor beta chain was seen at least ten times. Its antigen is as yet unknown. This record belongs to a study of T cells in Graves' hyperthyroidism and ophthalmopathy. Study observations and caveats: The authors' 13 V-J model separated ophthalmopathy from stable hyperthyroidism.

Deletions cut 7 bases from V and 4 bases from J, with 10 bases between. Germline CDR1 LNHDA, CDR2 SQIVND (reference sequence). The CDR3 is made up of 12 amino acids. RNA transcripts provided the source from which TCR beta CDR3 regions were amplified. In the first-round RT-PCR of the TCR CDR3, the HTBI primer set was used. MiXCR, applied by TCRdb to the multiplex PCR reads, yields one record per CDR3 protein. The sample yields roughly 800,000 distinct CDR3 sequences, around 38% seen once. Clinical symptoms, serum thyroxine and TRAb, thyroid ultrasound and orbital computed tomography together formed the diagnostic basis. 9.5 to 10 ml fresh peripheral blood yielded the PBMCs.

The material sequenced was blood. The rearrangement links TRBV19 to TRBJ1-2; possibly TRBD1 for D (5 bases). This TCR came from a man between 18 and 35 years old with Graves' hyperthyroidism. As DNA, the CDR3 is TGTGCCAGTAAGAAGGGGTCCTATGGCTACACCTTC. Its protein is CASKKGSYGYTF.